This TCR beta chain emerged from a study of blood T cell repertoires in COVID-19. As for the study in general: PBMCs, B-cell-depleted T cells, or T cells provided the cDNA or gDNA that made up the material.

This clone came up a few times. Profiling relied on immunoSEQ multiplex PCR, and the TCRdb table lists in-frame clones only, not all of them. The data show about 140,000 clones, approximately 85% seen once. The germline V gene encodes CDR1 SNHLY and CDR2 FYNNEI. The CDR3 totals 14 residues. The trim removed 6 bases at V and 2 bases at J, leaving 6 bases unmatched. J is TRBJ1-2 and V is TRBV2; 7 bases agree with TRBD1. Material: peripheral blood. The sequence derives from a man between 65 and 85 years old with acute or convalescent COVID-19. The chain's CDR3 is CASSYARGNYGYTF. The DNA for the CDR3 is TGTGCCAGCAGCTACGCCAGGGGGAACTATGGCTACACCTTC.